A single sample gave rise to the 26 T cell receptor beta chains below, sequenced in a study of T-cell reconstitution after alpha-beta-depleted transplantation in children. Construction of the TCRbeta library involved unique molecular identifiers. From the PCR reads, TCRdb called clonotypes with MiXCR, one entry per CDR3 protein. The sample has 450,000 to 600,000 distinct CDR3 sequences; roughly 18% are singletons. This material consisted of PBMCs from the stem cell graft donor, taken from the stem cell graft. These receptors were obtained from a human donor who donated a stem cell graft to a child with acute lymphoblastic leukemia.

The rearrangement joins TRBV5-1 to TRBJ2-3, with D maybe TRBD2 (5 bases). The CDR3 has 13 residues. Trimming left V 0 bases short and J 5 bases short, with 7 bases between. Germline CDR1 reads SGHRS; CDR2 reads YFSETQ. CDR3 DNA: TGCGCCAGCAGCTTGGTACGGGGAGATACGCAGTATTTT. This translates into CASSLVRGDTQYF.

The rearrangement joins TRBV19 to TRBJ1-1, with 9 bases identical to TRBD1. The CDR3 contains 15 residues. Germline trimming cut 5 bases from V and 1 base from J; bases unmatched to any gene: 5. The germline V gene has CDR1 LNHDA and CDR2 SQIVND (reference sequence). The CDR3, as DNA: TGTGCCAGTAGTCCGTGGGACAGGGCGAACACTGAAGCTTTCTTT. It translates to CASSPWDRANTEAFF.

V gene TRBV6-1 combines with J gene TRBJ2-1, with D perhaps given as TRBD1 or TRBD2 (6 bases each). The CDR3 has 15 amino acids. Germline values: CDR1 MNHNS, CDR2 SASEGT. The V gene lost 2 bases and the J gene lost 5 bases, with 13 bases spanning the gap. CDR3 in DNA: TGTGCCAGCAGTGAACCAGGAGGGGGACACAATGAGCAGTTCTTC. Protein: CASSEPGGGHNEQFF.

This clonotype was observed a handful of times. The CDR3: CASSASGITDTQYF. The CDR3 region has the DNA TGTGCCAGCAGTGCTAGCGGAATCACAGATACGCAGTATTTT. This chain links TRBV6-4 with TRBJ2-3, with 7 nucleotides matching TRBD2. The V gene's germline CDR1 is MRHNA and CDR2 SNTAGT. J gave up 2 bases and V 4 bases, and 3 bases lay outside the gene matches. This CDR3 region has 14 residues.

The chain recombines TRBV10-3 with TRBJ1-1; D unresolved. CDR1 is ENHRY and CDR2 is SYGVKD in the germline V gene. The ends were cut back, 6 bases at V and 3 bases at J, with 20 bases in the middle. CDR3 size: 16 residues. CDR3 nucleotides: TGTGCCATCAGGAATAACCTTCTTACGGAACACACTGAAGCTTTCTTT. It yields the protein CAIRNNLLTEHTEAFF.

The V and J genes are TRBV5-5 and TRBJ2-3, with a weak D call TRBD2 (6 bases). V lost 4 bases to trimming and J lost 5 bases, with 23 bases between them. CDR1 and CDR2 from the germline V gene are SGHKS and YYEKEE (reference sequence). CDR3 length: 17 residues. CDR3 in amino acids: CASSLDYLGRVKDTQYF. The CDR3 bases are TGTGCCAGCAGCCTCGACTACCTCGGGAGAGTAAAAGATACGCAGTATTTT. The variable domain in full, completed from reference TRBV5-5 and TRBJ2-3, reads DAGVTQSPTHLIKTRGQQVTLRCSPISGHKSVSWYQQVLGQGPQFIFQYYEKEERGRGNFPDRFSARQFPNYSSELNVNALLLGDSALYLCASSLDYLGRVKDTQYFGPGTRLTVL.

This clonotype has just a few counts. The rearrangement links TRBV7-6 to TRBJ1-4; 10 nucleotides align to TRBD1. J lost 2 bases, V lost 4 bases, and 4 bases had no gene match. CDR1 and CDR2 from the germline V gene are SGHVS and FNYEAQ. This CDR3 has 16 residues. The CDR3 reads CASSWGQGTTNEKLFF. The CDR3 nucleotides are TGTGCCAGCAGCTGGGGACAGGGGACTACTAATGAAAAACTGTTTTTT.

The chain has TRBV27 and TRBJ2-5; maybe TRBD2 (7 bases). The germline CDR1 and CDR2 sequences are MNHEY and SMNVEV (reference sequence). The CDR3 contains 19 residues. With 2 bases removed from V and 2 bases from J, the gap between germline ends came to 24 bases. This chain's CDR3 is CASSLRSGGYLYSQETQYF. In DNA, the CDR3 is TGTGCCAGCAGTTTAAGGTCGGGGGGCTACCTTTACTCACAAGAGACCCAGTACTTC.

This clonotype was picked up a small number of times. CDR3 coding DNA: TGCGCCAGCAGCTTCGCCAGGCTTTCGACCTATGGCTACACCTTC. Translating it yields CASSFARLSTYGYTF. The gene calls are TRBV5-1 and TRBJ1-2; unclear D gene. V lost 2 bases and J lost 4, with 15 bases in between. Germline lookup yields CDR1 SGHRS and CDR2 YFSETQ. The CDR3 has 15 residues.

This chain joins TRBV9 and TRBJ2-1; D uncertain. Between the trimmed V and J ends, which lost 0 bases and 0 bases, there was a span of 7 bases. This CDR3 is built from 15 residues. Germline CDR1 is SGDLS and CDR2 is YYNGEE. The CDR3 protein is CASSVGHLSYNEQFF. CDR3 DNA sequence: TGTGCCAGCAGCGTAGGACACCTCTCCTACAATGAGCAGTTCTTC.

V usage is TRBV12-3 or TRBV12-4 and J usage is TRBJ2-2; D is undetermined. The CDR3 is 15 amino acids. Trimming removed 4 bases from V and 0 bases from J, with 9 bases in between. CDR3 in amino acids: CASSWVGPNTGELFF. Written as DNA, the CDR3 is TGTGCCAGCAGTTGGGTAGGGCCGAACACCGGGGAGCTGTTTTTT.

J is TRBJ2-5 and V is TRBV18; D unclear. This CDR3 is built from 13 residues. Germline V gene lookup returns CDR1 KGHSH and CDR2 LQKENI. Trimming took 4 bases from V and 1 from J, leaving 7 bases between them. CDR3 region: CASSLQAQETQYF. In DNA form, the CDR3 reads TGTGCCAGCTCACTTCAGGCCCAAGAGACCCAGTACTTC.

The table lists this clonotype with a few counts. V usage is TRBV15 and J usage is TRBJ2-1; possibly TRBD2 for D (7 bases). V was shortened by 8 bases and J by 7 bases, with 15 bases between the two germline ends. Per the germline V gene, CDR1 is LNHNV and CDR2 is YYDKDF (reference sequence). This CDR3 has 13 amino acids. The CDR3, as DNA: TGTGCCACCTCGTGGAGCGGGACAAATGAGCAGTTCTTC. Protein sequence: CATSWSGTNEQFF.

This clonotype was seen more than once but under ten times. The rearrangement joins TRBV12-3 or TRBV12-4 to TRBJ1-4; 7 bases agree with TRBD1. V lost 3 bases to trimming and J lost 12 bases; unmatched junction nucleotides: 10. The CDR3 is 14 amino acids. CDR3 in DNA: TGTGCCAGCAGTTTGACAGGGAAGGGAGAAGAACTGTTTTTT. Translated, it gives CASSLTGKGEELFF.

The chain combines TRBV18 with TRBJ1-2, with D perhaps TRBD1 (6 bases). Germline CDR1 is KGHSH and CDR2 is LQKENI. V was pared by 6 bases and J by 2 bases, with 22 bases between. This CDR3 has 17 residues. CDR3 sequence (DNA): TGTGCCAGCTCCCTGGGAGCAGGACTCGACAGGAACTATGGCTACACCTTC. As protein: CASSLGAGLDRNYGYTF.

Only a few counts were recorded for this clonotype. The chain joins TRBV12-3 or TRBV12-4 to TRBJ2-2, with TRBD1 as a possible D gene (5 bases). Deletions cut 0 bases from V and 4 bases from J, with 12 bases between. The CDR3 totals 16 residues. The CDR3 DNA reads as TGTGCCAGCAGTTTAGCAGGGGCTATTCGCACCGGGGAGCTGTTTTTT. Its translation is CASSLAGAIRTGELFF.

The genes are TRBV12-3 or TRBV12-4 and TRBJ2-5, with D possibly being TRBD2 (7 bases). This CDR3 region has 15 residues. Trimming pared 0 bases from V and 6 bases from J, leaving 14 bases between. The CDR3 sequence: CASSLAAGAKKTQYF. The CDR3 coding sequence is TGTGCCAGCAGTTTAGCTGCGGGGGCCAAGAAGACCCAGTACTTC.

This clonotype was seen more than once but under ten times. DNA for the CDR3: TGTGCCAGCAGCCAAGAGTCGGGAGTGATGGATGAGCAGTTCTTC. It codes for CASSQESGVMDEQFF. This sequence joins TRBV4-2 and TRBJ2-1; TRBD2 is a possible D gene (6 bases). V lost 0 bases to trimming and J lost 8 bases, with 14 bases between them. The CDR3 sequence is 15 residues long. From germline, CDR1 is LGHNA and CDR2 YNFKEQ.

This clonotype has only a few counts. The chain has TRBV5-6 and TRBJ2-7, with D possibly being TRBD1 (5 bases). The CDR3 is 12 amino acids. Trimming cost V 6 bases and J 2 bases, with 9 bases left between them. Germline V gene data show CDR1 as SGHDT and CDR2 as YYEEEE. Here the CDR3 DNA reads TGTGCCAGCACAAGGACAACCTACGAGCAGTACTTC. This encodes CASTRTTYEQYF.

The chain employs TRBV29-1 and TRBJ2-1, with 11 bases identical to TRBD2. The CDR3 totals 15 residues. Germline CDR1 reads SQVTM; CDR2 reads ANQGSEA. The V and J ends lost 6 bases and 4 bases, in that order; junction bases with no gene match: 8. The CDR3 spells CSVPQTSGTYNEQFF. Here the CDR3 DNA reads TGCAGCGTCCCCCAGACTAGCGGGACTTACAATGAGCAGTTCTTC.

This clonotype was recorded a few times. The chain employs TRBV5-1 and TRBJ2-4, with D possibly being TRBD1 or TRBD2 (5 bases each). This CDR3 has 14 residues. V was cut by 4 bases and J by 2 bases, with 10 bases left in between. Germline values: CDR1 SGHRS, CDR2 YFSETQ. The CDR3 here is CASSAQDSKNIQYF. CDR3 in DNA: TGCGCCAGCAGCGCACAGGACTCCAAAAACATTCAGTACTTC.

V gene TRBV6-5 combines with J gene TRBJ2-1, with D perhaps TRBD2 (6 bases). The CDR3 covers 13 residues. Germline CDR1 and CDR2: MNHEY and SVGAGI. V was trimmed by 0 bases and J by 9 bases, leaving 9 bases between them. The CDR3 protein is CASSYSGGTEQFF. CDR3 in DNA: TGTGCCAGCAGTTACTCTGGGGGGACTGAGCAGTTCTTC.

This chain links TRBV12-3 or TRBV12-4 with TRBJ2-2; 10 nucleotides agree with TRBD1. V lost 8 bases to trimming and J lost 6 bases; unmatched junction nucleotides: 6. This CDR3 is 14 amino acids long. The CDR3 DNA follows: TGTGCCAGCGGGACAGGGGATTGGGCCGGGGAGCTGTTTTTT. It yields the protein CASGTGDWAGELFF.

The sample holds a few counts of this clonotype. CDR3 sequence reads: CASSSPHSGRRQTQYF. The DNA for the CDR3 is TGTGCCAGCAGTTCTCCTCACAGCGGGAGGCGACAGACCCAGTACTTC. This rearrangement joins TRBV6-5 to TRBJ2-5; TRBD2 matches at 9 bases. Germline values: CDR1 MNHEY, CDR2 SVGAGI. V lost 4 bases and J lost 6; bases outside the gene matches: 12. The length of the CDR3 is 16 residues.

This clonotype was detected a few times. The CDR3 loop is CASSPTIVRDSGELFF. The CDR3 nucleotides read TGTGCCAGTAGTCCGACTATTGTCAGGGATTCCGGGGAGCTGTTTTTT. The chain recombines TRBV19 with TRBJ2-2, with D possibly called TRBD1 or TRBD2 (5 bases each). CDR1 is LNHDA and CDR2 is SQIVND in the germline V gene (reference sequence). There are 16 residues in the CDR3. V gave up 5 bases and J gave up 6 bases, with 19 bases separating them.

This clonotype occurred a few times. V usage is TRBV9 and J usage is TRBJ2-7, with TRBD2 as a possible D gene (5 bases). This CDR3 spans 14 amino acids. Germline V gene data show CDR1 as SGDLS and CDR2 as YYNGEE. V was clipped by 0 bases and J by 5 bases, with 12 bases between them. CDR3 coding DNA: TGTGCCAGCAGCGTAGGAAGGGAGAGGGACGAGCAGTACTTC. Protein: CASSVGRERDEQYF.